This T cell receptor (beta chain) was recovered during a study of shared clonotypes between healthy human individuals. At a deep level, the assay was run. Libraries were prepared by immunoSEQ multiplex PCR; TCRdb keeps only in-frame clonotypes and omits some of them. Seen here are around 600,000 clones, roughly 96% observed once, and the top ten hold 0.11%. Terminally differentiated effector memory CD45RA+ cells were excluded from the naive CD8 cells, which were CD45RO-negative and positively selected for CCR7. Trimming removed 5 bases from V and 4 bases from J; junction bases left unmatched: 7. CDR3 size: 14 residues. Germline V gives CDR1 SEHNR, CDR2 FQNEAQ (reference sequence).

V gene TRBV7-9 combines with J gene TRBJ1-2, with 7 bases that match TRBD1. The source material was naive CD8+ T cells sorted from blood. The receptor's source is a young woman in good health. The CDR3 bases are TGTGCCAGCAGCCGAGGGACAGAGCTCTATGGCTACACCTTC. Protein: CASSRGTELYGYTF.